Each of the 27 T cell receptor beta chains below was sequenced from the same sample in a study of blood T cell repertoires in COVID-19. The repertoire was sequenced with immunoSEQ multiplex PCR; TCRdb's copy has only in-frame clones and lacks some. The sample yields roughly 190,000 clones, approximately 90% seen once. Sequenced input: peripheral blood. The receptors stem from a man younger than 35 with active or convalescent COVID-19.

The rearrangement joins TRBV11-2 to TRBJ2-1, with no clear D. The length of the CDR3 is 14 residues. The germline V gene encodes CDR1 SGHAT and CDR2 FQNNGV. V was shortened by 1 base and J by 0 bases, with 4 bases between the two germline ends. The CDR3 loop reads CASSLVLSYNEQFF. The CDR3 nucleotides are TGTGCCAGCAGCTTAGTCCTCTCCTACAATGAGCAGTTCTTC.

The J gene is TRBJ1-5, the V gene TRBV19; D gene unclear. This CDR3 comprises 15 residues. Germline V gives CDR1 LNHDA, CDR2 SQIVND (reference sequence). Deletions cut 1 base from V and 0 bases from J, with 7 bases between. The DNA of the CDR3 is TGTGCCAGTAGTATAGGCCCTAATAGCAATCAGCCCCAGCATTTT. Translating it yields CASSIGPNSNQPQHF.

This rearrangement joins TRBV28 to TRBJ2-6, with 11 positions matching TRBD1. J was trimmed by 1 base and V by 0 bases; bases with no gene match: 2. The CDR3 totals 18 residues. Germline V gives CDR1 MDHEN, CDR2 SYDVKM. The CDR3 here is CASSLWGQGGSGANVLTF. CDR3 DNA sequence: TGTGCCAGCAGTTTATGGGGACAGGGGGGATCTGGGGCCAACGTCCTGACTTTC. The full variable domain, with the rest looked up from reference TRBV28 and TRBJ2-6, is DVKVTQSSRYLVKRTGEKVFLECVQDMDHENMFWYRQDPGLGLRLIYFSYDVKMKEKGDIPEGYSVSREKKERFSLILESASTNQTSMYLCASSLWGQGGSGANVLTFGAGSRLTVL.

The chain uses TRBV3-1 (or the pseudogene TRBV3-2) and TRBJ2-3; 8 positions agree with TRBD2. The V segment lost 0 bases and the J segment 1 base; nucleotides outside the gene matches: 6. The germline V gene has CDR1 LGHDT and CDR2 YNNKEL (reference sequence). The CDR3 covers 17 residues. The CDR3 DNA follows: TGTGCCAGCAGCCAAGAAACGGGGGGGCGGGGCACAGATACGCAGTATTTT. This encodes CASSQETGGRGTDTQYF.

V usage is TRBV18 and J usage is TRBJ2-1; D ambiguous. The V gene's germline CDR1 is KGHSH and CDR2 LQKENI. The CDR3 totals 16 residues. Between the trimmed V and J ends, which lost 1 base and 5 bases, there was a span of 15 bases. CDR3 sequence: CASSPRAKTIDNEQFF. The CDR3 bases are TGTGCCAGCTCACCACGGGCGAAGACCATCGACAATGAGCAGTTCTTC. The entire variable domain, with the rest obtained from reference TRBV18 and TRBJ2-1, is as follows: NAGVMQNPRHLVRRRGQEARLRCSPMKGHSHVYWYRQLPEEGLKFMVYLQKENIIDESGMPKERFSAEFPKEGPSILRIQQVVRGDSAAYFCASSPRAKTIDNEQFFGPGTRLTVL.

The CDR3 sequence: CSVEVSGQWINEQFF. The CDR3 DNA reads as TGCAGCGTTGAAGTTAGCGGGCAGTGGATAAATGAGCAGTTCTTC. This chain links TRBV29-1 with TRBJ2-1, with TRBD2 matching over 7 bases. The CDR3 totals 15 residues. Trimming cost V 1 base and J 7 bases; bases outside gene matches: 10. Germline CDR1 is SQVTM and CDR2 is ANQGSEA.

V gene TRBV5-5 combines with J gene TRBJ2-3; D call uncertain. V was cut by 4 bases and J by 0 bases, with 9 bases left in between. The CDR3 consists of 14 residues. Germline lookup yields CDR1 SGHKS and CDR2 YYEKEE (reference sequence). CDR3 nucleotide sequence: TGTGCCAGCAGCCCCACCGGTAGCACAGATACGCAGTATTTT. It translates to CASSPTGSTDTQYF. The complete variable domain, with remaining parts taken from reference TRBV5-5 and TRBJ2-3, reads DAGVTQSPTHLIKTRGQQVTLRCSPISGHKSVSWYQQVLGQGPQFIFQYYEKEERGRGNFPDRFSARQFPNYSSELNVNALLLGDSALYLCASSPTGSTDTQYFGPGTRLTVL.

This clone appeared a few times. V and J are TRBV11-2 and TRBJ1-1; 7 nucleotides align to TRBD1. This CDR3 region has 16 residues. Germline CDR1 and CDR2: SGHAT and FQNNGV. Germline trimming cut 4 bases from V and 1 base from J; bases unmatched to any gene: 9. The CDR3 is CASSSIPGGSNTEAFF. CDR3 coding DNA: TGTGCCAGCAGCTCAATCCCAGGGGGGTCGAACACTGAAGCTTTCTTT.

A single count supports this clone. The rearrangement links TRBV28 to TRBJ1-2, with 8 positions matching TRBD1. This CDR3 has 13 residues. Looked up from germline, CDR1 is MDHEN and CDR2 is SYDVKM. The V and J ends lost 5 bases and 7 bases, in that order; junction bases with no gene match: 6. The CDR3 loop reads CASSPPTGAGYTF. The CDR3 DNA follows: TGTGCCAGCAGTCCGCCGACAGGGGCTGGCTACACCTTC.

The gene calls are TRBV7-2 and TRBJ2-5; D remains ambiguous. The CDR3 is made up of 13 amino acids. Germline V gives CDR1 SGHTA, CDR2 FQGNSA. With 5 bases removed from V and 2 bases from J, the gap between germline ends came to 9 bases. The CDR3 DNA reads TGTGCCAGCAGCCGGTCTACGCAAGAGACCCAGTACTTC. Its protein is CASSRSTQETQYF.

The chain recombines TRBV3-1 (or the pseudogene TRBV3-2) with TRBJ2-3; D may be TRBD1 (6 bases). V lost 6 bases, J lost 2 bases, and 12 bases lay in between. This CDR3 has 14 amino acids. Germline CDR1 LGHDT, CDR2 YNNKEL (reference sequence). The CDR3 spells CASSLQGTTDTQYF. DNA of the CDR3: TGTGCCAGCAGTCTCCAGGGGACCACAGATACGCAGTATTTT.

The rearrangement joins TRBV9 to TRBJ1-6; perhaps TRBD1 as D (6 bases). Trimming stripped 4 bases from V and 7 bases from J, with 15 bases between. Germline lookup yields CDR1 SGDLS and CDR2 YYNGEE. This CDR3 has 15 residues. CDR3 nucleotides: TGTGCCAGCAGCCCTTCTTCGGGGGGCAATTCACCCCTCCACTTT. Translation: CASSPSSGGNSPLHF.

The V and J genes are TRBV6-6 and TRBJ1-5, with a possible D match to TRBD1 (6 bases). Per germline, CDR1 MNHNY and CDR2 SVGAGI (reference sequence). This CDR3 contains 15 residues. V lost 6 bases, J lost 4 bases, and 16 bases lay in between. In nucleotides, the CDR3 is TGTGCCAGCAGAATCCTAGGGGGGGTTAATCAGCCCCAGCATTTT. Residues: CASRILGGVNQPQHF.

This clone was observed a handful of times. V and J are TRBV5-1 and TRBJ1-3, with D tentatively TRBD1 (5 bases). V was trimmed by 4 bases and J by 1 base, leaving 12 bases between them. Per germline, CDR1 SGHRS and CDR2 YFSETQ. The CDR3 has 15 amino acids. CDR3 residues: CASSQLAGSGNTIYF. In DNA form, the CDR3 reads TGCGCCAGCAGCCAACTAGCAGGGTCTGGAAACACCATATATTTT.

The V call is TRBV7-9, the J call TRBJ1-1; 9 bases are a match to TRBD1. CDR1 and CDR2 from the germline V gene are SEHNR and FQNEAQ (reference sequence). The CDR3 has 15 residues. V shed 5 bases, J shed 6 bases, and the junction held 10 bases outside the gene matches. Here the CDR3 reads CASSPGQGLDAEAFF. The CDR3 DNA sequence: TGTGCCAGCAGCCCCGGACAGGGGCTTGACGCTGAAGCTTTCTTT.

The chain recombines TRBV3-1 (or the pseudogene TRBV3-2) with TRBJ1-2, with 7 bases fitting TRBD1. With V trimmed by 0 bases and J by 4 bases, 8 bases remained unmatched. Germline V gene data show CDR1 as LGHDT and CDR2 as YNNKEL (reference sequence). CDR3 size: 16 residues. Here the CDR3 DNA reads TGTGCCAGCAGCCAAGACGCGGGGACAGAGAGCTATGGCTACACCTTC. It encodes CASSQDAGTESYGYTF.

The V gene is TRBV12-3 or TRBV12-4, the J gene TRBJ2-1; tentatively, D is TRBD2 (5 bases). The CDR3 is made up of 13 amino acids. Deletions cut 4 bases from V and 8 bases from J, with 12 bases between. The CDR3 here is CASSSISVHEQFF. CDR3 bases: TGTGCCAGCAGTTCAATTAGCGTCCATGAGCAGTTCTTC.

The CDR3 here is CASSLQTGTDTEAFF. The CDR3 nucleotides read TGTGCCAGCAGCTTACAGACAGGGACGGACACTGAAGCTTTCTTT. The chain combines TRBV7-3 with TRBJ1-1; TRBD1 aligns across 7 bases. The junction had 6 bases not matched to a gene; V was cut back by 2 bases and J by 3 bases. The CDR3 runs 15 residues. Germline V CDR1 and CDR2: SGHTA, FQGTGA.

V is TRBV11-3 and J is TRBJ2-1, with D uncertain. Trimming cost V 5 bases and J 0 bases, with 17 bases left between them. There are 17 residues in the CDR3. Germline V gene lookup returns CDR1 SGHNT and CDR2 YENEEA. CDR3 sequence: CASSPLSAESSYNEQFF. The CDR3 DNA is TGTGCCAGCAGCCCACTCTCGGCGGAGAGCTCCTACAATGAGCAGTTCTTC.

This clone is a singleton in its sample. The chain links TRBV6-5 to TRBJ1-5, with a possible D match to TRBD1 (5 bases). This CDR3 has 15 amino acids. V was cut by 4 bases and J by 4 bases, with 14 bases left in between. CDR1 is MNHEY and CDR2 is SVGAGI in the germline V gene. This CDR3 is CASSFGALGNQPQHF. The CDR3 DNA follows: TGTGCCAGCAGTTTTGGGGCTTTAGGAAATCAGCCCCAGCATTTT.

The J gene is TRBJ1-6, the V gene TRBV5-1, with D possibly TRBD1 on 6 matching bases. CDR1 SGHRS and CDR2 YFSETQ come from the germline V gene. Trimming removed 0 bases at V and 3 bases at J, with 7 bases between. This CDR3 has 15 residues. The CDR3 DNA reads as TGCGCCAGCAGCTTGGAAGGGGGCTATAATTCACCCCTCCACTTT. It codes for CASSLEGGYNSPLHF.

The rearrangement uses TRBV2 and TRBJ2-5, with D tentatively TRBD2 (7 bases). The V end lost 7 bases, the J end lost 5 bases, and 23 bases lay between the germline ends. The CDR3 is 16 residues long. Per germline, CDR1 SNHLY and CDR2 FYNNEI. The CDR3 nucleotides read TGTGCCAGCATTAAATTGCGGGGGCCGGGCGGGGAGACCCAGTACTTC. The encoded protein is CASIKLRGPGGETQYF.

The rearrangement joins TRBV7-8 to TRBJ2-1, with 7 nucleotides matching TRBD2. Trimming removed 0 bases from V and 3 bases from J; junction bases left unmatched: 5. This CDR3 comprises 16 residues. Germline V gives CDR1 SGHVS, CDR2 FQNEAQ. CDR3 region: CASSLALGGSYNEQFF. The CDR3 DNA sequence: TGTGCCAGCAGCTTAGCGCTAGGCGGGAGCTACAATGAGCAGTTCTTC.

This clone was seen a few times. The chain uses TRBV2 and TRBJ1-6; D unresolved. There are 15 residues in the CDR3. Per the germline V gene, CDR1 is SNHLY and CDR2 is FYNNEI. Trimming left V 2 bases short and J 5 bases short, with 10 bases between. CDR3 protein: CASSEPGGHNSPLHF. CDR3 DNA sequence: TGTGCCAGCAGTGAACCAGGTGGCCATAATTCACCCCTCCACTTT.

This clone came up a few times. The CDR3 protein is CASSLGQSEAFF. The CDR3 nucleotides are TGTGCCAGCAGCTTAGGGCAAAGTGAAGCTTTCTTT. The J gene is TRBJ1-1, the V gene TRBV11-2; D call uncertain. V was pared by 1 base and J by 7 bases, with 7 bases between. Germline lookup yields CDR1 SGHAT and CDR2 FQNNGV. The CDR3 is 12 residues long.

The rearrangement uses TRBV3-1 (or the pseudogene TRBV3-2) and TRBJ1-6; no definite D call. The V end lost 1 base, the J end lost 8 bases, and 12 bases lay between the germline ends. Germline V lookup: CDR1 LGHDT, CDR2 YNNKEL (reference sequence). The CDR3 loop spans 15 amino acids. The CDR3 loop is CASSQGGDGDSPLHF. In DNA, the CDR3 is TGTGCCAGCAGCCAAGGCGGCGACGGTGATTCACCCCTCCACTTT.

CDR3 amino acids: CATAEGTQYF. For the CDR3, the DNA is TGTGCCACTGCGGAGGGAACGCAGTATTTT. The genes are TRBV2 and TRBJ2-3; D perhaps matches TRBD2 (6 bases). Trimming stripped 10 bases from V and 9 bases from J, with 11 bases between. There are 10 residues in the CDR3. CDR1 is SNHLY, CDR2 FYNNEI, per germline. The full variable domain, with the rest looked up from reference TRBV2 and TRBJ2-3, is EPEVTQTPSHQVTQMGQEVILRCVPISNHLYFYWYRQILGQKVEFLVSFYNNEISEKSEIFDDQFSVERPDGSNFTLKIRSTKLEDSAMYFCATAEGTQYFGPGTRLTVL.